These T cell receptor beta chains were read from a single sample in a study of T-cell reconstitution after alpha-beta-depleted transplantation in children. MiXCR was run by TCRdb on the PCR reads, yielding one entry per CDR3 protein. This sample yields around 270,000 distinct CDR3 sequences, of which over 9% are seen a single time; less than 9% belongs to the top ten. Sequencing was performed on PBMCs, taken before TCRalphabeta/CD19-depleted stem cell transplant. These receptors came from a boy in the first two years of life with acute myeloid leukemia, due to receive a stem cell transplant. Each CDR3 is given with its conserved first and last residue. A D gene is named only where the DNA matches it firmly. Clone size is shown for a subset of rows, as once, few, many or a class of expanded clone.

TRBJ2-1 TRBD2 NA TRBV5-4 TGTGCCAGCAGCTTGATCCCCGGGGTAGCGGGAGGGAACAATGAGCAGTTCTTC CASSLIPGVAGGNNEQFF
TRBJ2-2 NA many TRBV12-3/TRBV12-4 TGTGCCAGCAGTTTACAATTGACGAACACCGGGGAGCTGTTTTTT CASSLQLTNTGELFF
TRBJ2-2 NA many TRBV7-3 TGTGCCAGCAGCTTTTGCAGGGGGAGGTACACCGGGGAGCTGTTTTTT CASSFCRGRYTGELFF
TRBJ2-1 TRBD2 NA TRBV19 TGTGCCAGTAGTGTTTTACTAGCGGGAGTAAACAATGAGCAGTTCTTC CASSVLLAGVNNEQFF
TRBJ2-4 NA many TRBV12-3/TRBV12-4 TGTGCCAGCAGTTTAGCAGGGGGGCACATTCAGTACTTC CASSLAGGHIQYF
TRBJ2-7 NA few TRBV18 TGTGCCAGCTCCGTCGGGCGGGGGCCAGCCTACGAGCAGTACTTC CASSVGRGPAYEQYF
TRBJ2-5 NA NA TRBV2 TGTGCCAGCATCCAGGGGAGAGAGACCCAGTACTTC CASIQGRETQYF
TRBJ2-3 TRBD1 many TRBV12-3/TRBV12-4 TGTGCCAGCAGTTTCGGGACAGGCCTAAGGGATACGCAGTATTTT CASSFGTGLRDTQYF
TRBJ2-2 NA many TRBV30 TGTGCCTGGAAAATTGTGCCGATCACCGGGGAGCTGTTTTTT CAWKIVPITGELFF
TRBJ2-1 TRBD2 many TRBV7-6 TGTGCCAGCAGCTTCGGCGGGAGTGGCAATGAGCAGTTCTTC CASSFGGSGNEQFF
TRBJ1-2 NA many TRBV5-8 TGTGCCAGCAGCAGAATACAGTACCCCTATGGCTACACCTTC CASSRIQYPYGYTF
TRBJ2-5 TRBD1 few TRBV7-9 TGTGCCAGCAGCTTCGAGCCGGGACAGCAAGAGACCCAGTACTTC CASSFEPGQQETQYF
TRBJ1-2 NA many TRBV29-1 TGCAGCGTTGAAACCCCGGGATCTAACTATGGCTACACCTTC CSVETPGSNYGYTF
TRBJ1-1 TRBD1 many TRBV10-3 TGTGCCATCAGAGAGAATTCCGGGACAGGACGCATGAACACTGAAGCTTTCTTT CAIRENSGTGRMNTEAFF
TRBJ2-1 TRBD2 many TRBV4-3 TGCGCCAGCAGCCCTCGGGTAGCGGGAGCGGATGAGCAGTTCTTC CASSPRVAGADEQFF
TRBJ2-7 NA many TRBV7-2 TGTGCCAGCAGCTTAGCTTGGACAAGAAGCTCCTACGAGCAGTACTTC CASSLAWTRSSYEQYF
TRBJ2-7 TRBD2 many TRBV28 TGTGCCAGCAGCACGACCGGGACTAACCTCTACGAGCAGTACTTC CASSTTGTNLYEQYF
TRBJ2-1 TRBD1 many TRBV2 TGTGCCAGCAGTGAAAACCCACGGACAGGTAACTCCTACAATGAGCAGTTCTTC CASSENPRTGNSYNEQFF
TRBJ1-6 TRBD1 many TRBV28 TGTGCCAGCAGTTTGAGCAGGGGGATTTCACCCCTCCACTTT CASSLSRGISPLHF
TRBJ2-7 TRBD2 many TRBV11-2 TGTGCCAGCAGCTTACTAGCGGGGGGGTACGAGCAGTACTTC CASSLLAGGYEQYF
TRBJ1-1 NA many TRBV27 TGTGCCAGCAGTTCTACCCTGGACATTGAAGCTTTCTTT CASSSTLDIEAFF
TRBJ2-7 NA many TRBV28 TGTGCCAGCAGTTTCCCCCGTTCGTACGAGCAGTACTTC CASSFPRSYEQYF
TRBJ2-7 TRBD1 many TRBV6-5 TGTGCCAGCAGTTACTCGGACAGGGACTACGAGCAGTACTTC CASSYSDRDYEQYF
TRBJ2-1 NA many TRBV7-9 TGTGCCAGCAGCTTTTACCGGGGCAATGAGCAGTTCTTC CASSFYRGNEQFF
TRBJ2-7 TRBD2 few TRBV12-3/TRBV12-4 TGTGCCAGCACTCCGGGGGGTCATACCTACGAGCAGTACTTC CASTPGGHTYEQYF
TRBJ2-1 TRBD1 many TRBV5-1 TGCGCCAGCAGCGCCACAGGGGTTGTGGGCAATGAGCAGTTCTTC CASSATGVVGNEQFF
TRBJ2-3 TRBD2 NA TRBV5-1 TGCGCCAGCAGTCCCACTAGCGGGGGAAGCACAGATACGCAGTATTTT CASSPTSGGSTDTQYF
TRBJ1-2 TRBD1 many TRBV7-2 TGTGCCAGCAGCGTCCTGTCCGACAGGGTATACGGCTACACCTTC CASSVLSDRVYGYTF
TRBJ2-2 TRBD1 many TRBV29-1 TGCAGCGTTGCACAGGGGGCGAACACCGGGGAGCTGTTTTTT CSVAQGANTGELFF
TRBJ2-7 TRBD1 many TRBV2 TGTGCCAGCAGTCTAGACAGGGTATACTCCTACGAGCAGTACTTC CASSLDRVYSYEQYF
TRBJ2-1 TRBD2 many TRBV7-6 TGTGCCAGCAGCCCTAGCGGGAGCTCGGACAATGAGCAGTTCTTC CASSPSGSSDNEQFF
TRBJ1-5 NA many TRBV5-1 TGCGCCAGCAGCCTTACCAATCAGCCCCAGCATTTT CASSLTNQPQHF
TRBJ2-3 TRBD1 many TRBV11-2 TGTGCCAGCAGCTCCCTCGACAGGGCCGAGAGCAGGTATACGCAGTATTTT CASSSLDRAESRYTQYF
TRBJ2-5 TRBD2 NA TRBV4-2 TGTGCCAGCAGCCAAGTCAGCGTAGGACTAGCGGGGGGGCCGGAGACCCAGTACTTC CASSQVSVGLAGGPETQYF
TRBJ1-3 NA many TRBV29-1 TGCAGCGTTACGAGGGCATCTGGAAACACCATATATTTT CSVTRASGNTIYF